This T cell receptor beta chain was captured by sequencing in a study of CD8 T cells in ankylosing spondylitis. J lost 1 base, V lost 2 bases, and 2 bases had no gene match. The CDR3 runs 14 residues. Looked up from germline, CDR1 is SNHLY and CDR2 is FYNNEI. It was by quantitative 5'-RACE with molecular barcodes that TCR beta libraries were made. Each CDR3 protein gets one entry after TCRdb re-called the 5' RACE reads with MiXCR. The repertoire holds about 360,000 distinct CDR3 sequences, roughly 20% seen once, with less than 15% in the top ten. Specimen: blood, either unsorted or a sorted T cell fraction (not recorded which). V usage is TRBV2 and J usage is TRBJ2-7; 7 bases fit TRBD1. The receptor was derived from a male donor with ankylosing spondylitis or in good health (not recorded which). The CDR3 DNA reads as TGTGCCAGCAGTGAACCGGGACAGTCCTACGAGCAGTACTTC. As protein: CASSEPGQSYEQYF.